This is a list of T cell receptor beta chains from one sample in a study of CD8+ T cells in alopecia areata. Sequencing used immunoSEQ multiplex PCR; TCRdb keeps in-frame clones, though not all of them. Of some 88,000 clones in the sample, roughly 46% are singletons; the top ten hold about 17%. This specimen was CD8+ T cells sorted from blood, taken at week 24, from a patient treated with tofacitinib. These receptors originate from a human donor with alopecia areata. Each CDR3 is given with its conserved first and last residue. A D gene is named only where the DNA matches it firmly. The size of a clone is reported for some rows only, either as once, few or many, or as a class for expanded clones.

d_gene	v_gene	j_gene	abundance	CDR3aa	CDR3nt
.	TRBV25-1	TRBJ1-1	few	CASGWNTEAFF	TGTGCCAGTGGGTGGAACACTGAAGCTTTCTTT
.	TRBV10-3	TRBJ2-6	many	CATHDTEISGANVLTF	TGTGCCACTCACGATACAGAGATCTCTGGGGCCAACGTCCTGACTTTC
.	TRBV9	TRBJ2-1	.	CASSVAGPYNEQFF	TGTGCCAGCAGCGTAGCGGGTCCGTACAATGAGCAGTTCTTC
.	TRBV7-2	TRBJ2-5	few	CASSLVGPGETQYF	TGTGCCAGCAGCTTAGTAGGCCCGGGGGAGACCCAGTACTTC
.	TRBV30	TRBJ1-4	.	CAWRRRGGEKLFF	TGTGCCTGGAGACGGAGGGGGGGAGAAAAACTGTTTTTT
.	TRBV6-6	TRBJ2-7	.	CASSLSGHPSYEQYF	TGTGCCAGCAGCCTAAGTGGACACCCATCCTACGAGCAGTACTTC
TRBD1	TRBV27	TRBJ2-7	.	CASSPIGTADEQYF	TGTGCCAGCAGTCCCATCGGGACAGCGGACGAGCAGTACTTC
.	TRBV29-1	TRBJ2-5	.	CSVDGEAGWEETQYF	TGCAGCGTTGATGGGGAGGCAGGGTGGGAAGAGACCCAGTACTTC
TRBD1	TRBV29-1	TRBJ1-2	few	CSVLTGGFYGYTF	TGCAGCGTCCTAACAGGGGGCTTCTATGGCTACACCTTC
.	TRBV27	TRBJ2-7	.	CASSLKRISSYEQYF	TGTGCCAGCAGCCTAAAGCGGATTAGCTCCTACGAGCAGTACTTC
.	TRBV5-1	TRBJ2-1	few	CASSPNRPPLSSYNEQFF	TGCGCCAGCAGCCCAAACCGACCGCCGCTAAGCTCCTACAATGAGCAGTTCTTC
TRBD2	TRBV4-1	TRBJ2-1	.	CASSLNGREQYNEQFF	TGCGCCAGCAGCCTCAACGGGCGGGAGCAGTACAATGAGCAGTTCTTC
.	TRBV9	TRBJ1-1	.	CASSPSTREDEAFF	TGTGCCAGCAGCCCCTCCACCAGGGAGGATGAAGCTTTCTTT
TRBD1	TRBV29-1	TRBJ2-3	.	CSVPAWGTGTYTDTQYF	TGCAGCGTTCCTGCATGGGGGACAGGGACATACACAGATACGCAGTATTTT
.	TRBV2	TRBJ1-2	.	CASCDSGALYGYTF	TGTGCCAGCTGCGATAGCGGGGCTCTCTATGGCTACACCTTC
TRBD2	TRBV9	TRBJ2-1	.	CASSVVDSGSWDEQFF	TGTGCCAGCAGCGTAGTTGATAGCGGGAGTTGGGATGAGCAGTTCTTC
.	TRBV2	TRBJ2-2	few	CASCGAGSNTGELFF	TGTGCCAGCTGTGGGGCCGGGTCGAACACCGGGGAGCTGTTTTTT
.	TRBV25-1	TRBJ2-5	.	CASNSGGSRYF	TGTGCCAGCAACTCGGGGGGCAGTCGGTACTTC
TRBD2	TRBV19	TRBJ2-3	.	CASSPYRGAGPTDTQYF	TGTGCCAGTAGTCCCTACCGGGGAGCGGGACCCACAGATACGCAGTATTTT
TRBD2	TRBV5-4	TRBJ2-2	.	CASSPGLAGGNTGELFF	TGTGCCAGCAGCCCAGGACTAGCGGGAGGGAACACCGGGGAGCTGTTTTTT
.	TRBV29-1	TRBJ2-7	.	CSVAPAGVYEQYF	TGCAGCGTTGCCCCGGCAGGGGTGTACGAGCAGTACTTC
.	TRBV6-5	TRBJ2-1	.	CASSYSLTNEQFF	TGTGCCAGCAGTTACTCCCTAACCAATGAGCAGTTCTTC
.	TRBV6-4	TRBJ1-4	.	CASSEGESEKLFF	TGTGCCAGCAGTGAAGGGGAATCCGAAAAACTGTTTTTT
.	TRBV6-6	TRBJ2-7	.	CASSRDYEQYF	TGTGCCAGCAGTCGGGACTACGAGCAGTACTTC
.	TRBV6-5	TRBJ1-1	.	CASSMRGNTEAFF	TGTGCCAGCAGTATGAGGGGGAACACTGAAGCTTTCTTT
.	TRBV7-9	TRBJ2-1	.	CASSPVGAVSYNEQFF	TGTGCCAGCAGCCCCGTTGGCGCGGTCTCCTACAATGAGCAGTTCTTC
TRBD1	TRBV9	TRBJ2-7	.	CASSVGTGAYEQYF	TGTGCCAGCAGCGTAGGGACAGGGGCCTACGAGCAGTACTTC
.	TRBV4-2	TRBJ2-3	.	CASSLEVPKRDTQYF	TGTGCCAGCAGCCTCGAGGTCCCTAAGAGGGATACGCAGTATTTT
.	TRBV4-3	TRBJ2-1	.	CASSLGLSSYNEQFF	TGCGCCAGCAGCCTGGGACTTAGCTCCTACAATGAGCAGTTCTTC
.	TRBV27	TRBJ1-4	.	CASSLGQNAEKLFF	TGTGCCAGCAGCCTAGGACAGAACGCGGAAAAACTGTTTTTT
.	TRBV6-1	TRBJ2-3	few	CASSEVGQAGTDTQYF	TGTGCCAGCAGTGAAGTCGGGCAGGCTGGCACAGATACGCAGTATTTT
.	TRBV7-6	TRBJ1-4	few	CASGGGSNEKLFF	TGTGCCAGTGGAGGAGGGAGTAATGAAAAACTGTTTTTT
.	TRBV29-1	TRBJ2-1	few	CSVAVGLNFNEQFF	TGCAGCGTTGCCGTGGGGCTTAATTTCAATGAGCAGTTCTTC
.	TRBV5-4	TRBJ2-7	.	CASRDSSYEQYF	TGTGCCAGCAGGGACTCCTCCTACGAGCAGTACTTC
.	TRBV7-8	TRBJ2-7	few	CASSRGAGGEQYF	TGTGCCAGCAGCCGTGGGGCAGGGGGGGAGCAGTACTTC
.	TRBV7-6	TRBJ1-1	.	CASSPEPARSNTEAFF	TGTGCCAGCAGCCCCGAACCAGCTCGATCAAACACTGAAGCTTTCTTT
TRBD2	TRBV2	TRBJ2-5	.	CASSGTSGSQETQYF	TGTGCCAGCAGTGGGACTAGCGGGAGCCAAGAGACCCAGTACTTC
.	TRBV14	TRBJ1-1	few	CASSPGGNTEAFF	TGTGCCAGCAGCCCGGGGGGGAACACTGAAGCTTTCTTT
TRBD1	TRBV15	TRBJ2-7	.	CATSRDSYEQYF	TGTGCCACCAGCCGGGACAGCTACGAGCAGTACTTC
.	TRBV29-1	TRBJ2-3	few	CSVEDSPADTQYF	TGCAGCGTTGAGGACAGCCCGGCAGATACGCAGTATTTT
.	TRBV7-2	TRBJ2-6	few	CASSDGGLGANVLTF	TGTGCCAGCAGCGACGGGGGGCTCGGGGCCAACGTCCTGACTTTC
TRBD1	TRBV10-3	TRBJ2-7	.	CAISGDRTGHEQYF	TGTGCCATCAGTGGGGACAGGACAGGACACGAGCAGTACTTC
TRBD2	TRBV10-3	TRBJ2-1	few	CATRGGRNEQFF	TGTGCCACCAGGGGCGGGAGGAATGAGCAGTTCTTC
TRBD1	TRBV4-1	TRBJ2-7	.	CASRLDRVSAYEQYF	TGCGCCAGCAGGCTTGACAGGGTCTCGGCCTACGAGCAGTACTTC
.	TRBV4-1	TRBJ2-7	few	CASSPGTSSYEQYF	TGCGCCAGCAGCCCCGGAACAAGCTCCTACGAGCAGTACTTC
TRBD1	TRBV29-1	TRBJ1-1	.	CSARDRGNTEAFF	TGCAGCGCCCGGGACAGGGGGAACACTGAGGCTTTCTTT
.	TRBV7-9	TRBJ2-4	.	CASSLDGTGKNIQYF	TGTGCCAGCAGCTTAGACGGAACCGGGAAAAACATTCAGTACTTC
.	TRBV25-1	TRBJ2-2	once	CASSDGGFSAGELFF	TGTGCCAGCAGTGATGGGGGATTTAGTGCCGGGGAGCTGTTTTTT
TRBD2	TRBV30	TRBJ2-3	few	CAWRGLAGDEYF	TGTGCCTGGAGGGGACTAGCGGGAGATGAGTATTTT
.	TRBV6-1	TRBJ2-3	.	CASSGDYPSTDTQYF	TGTGCCAGCAGTGGAGACTACCCTAGCACAGATACGCAGTATTTT
TRBD2	TRBV11-2	TRBJ2-7	.	CASSLVPGLAGGPNEQYF	TGTGCCAGCAGCTTAGTCCCGGGACTAGCGGGAGGGCCAAACGAGCAGTACTTC
.	TRBV7-9	TRBJ2-7	.	CASSLAGYQYEQYF	TGTGCCAGCAGCCTTGCGGGATATCAATACGAGCAGTACTTC